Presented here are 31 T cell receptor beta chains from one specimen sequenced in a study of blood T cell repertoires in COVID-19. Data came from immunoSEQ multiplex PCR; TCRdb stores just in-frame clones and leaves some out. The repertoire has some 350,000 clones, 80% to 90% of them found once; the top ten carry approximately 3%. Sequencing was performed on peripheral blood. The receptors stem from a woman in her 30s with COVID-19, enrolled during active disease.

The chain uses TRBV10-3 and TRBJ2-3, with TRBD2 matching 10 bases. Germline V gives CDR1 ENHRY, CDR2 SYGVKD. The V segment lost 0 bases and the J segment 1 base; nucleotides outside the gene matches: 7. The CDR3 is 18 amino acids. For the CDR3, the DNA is TGTGCCATCAGTGAGTCCCCCGGAGCGGGGGGGGGCACAGATACGCAGTATTTT. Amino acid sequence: CAISESPGAGGGTDTQYF.

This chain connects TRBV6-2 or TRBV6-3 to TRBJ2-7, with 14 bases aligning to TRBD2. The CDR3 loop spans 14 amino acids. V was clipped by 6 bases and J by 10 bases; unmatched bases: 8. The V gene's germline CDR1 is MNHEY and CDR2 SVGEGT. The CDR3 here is CASSPGLAGGRQYV. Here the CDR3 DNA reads TGTGCCAGCAGCCCCGGACTAGCGGGAGGAAGACAGTACGTC.

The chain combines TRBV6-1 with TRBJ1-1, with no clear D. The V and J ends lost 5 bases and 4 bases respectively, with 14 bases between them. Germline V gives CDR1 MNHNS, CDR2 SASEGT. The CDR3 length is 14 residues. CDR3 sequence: CASSPIREGTEAFF. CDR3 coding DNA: TGTGCCAGCAGTCCCATTCGGGAGGGCACTGAAGCTTTCTTT.

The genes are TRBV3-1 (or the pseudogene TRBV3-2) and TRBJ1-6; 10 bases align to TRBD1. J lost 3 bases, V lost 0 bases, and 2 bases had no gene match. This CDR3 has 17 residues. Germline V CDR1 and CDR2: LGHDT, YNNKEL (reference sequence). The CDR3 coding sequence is TGTGCCAGCAGCCAAGATAGGGACAGGGGCTATAATTCACCCCTCCACTTT. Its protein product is CASSQDRDRGYNSPLHF.

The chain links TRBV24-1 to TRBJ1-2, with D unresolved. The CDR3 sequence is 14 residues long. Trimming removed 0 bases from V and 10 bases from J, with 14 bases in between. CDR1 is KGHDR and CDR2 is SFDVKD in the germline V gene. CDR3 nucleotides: TGTGCCACCAGTGATTTGCAACGAGGCGCTCACTACACCTTC. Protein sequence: CATSDLQRGAHYTF.

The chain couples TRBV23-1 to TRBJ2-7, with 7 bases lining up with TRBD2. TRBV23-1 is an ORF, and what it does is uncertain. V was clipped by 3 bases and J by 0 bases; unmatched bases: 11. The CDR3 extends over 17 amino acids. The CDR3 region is CASSHGVGGRSSYEQYV. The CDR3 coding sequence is TGCGCCAGCAGTCACGGGGTAGGCGGGAGAAGCTCCTACGAGCAGTACGTC.

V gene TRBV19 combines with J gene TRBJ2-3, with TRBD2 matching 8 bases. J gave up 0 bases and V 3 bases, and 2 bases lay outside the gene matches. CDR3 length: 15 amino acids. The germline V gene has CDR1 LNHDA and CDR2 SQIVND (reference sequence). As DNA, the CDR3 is TGTGCCAGTAGTATCCAGCGGGGGAGCACAGATACGCAGTATTTT. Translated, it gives CASSIQRGSTDTQYF.

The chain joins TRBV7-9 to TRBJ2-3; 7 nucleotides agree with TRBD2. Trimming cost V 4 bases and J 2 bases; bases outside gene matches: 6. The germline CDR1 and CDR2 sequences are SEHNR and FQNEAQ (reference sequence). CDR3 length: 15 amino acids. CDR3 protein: CASSYRLADTDTQYF. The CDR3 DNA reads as TGTGCCAGCAGCTACAGACTAGCCGACACAGATACGCAGTATTTT.

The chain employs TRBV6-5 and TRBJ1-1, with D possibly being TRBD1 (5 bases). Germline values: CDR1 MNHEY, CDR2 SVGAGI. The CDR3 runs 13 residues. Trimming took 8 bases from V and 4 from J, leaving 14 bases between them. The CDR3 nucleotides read TGTGCCAGCGCCAGGGTATTTGGCACTGAAGCTTTCTTT. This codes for CASARVFGTEAFF.

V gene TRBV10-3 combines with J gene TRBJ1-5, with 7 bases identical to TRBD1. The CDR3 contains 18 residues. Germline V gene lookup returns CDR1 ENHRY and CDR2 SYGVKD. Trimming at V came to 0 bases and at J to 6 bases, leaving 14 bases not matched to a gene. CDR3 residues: CAISESGLTGRMGQPQHF. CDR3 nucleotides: TGTGCCATCAGTGAGTCGGGATTGACAGGGAGAATGGGTCAGCCCCAGCATTTT.

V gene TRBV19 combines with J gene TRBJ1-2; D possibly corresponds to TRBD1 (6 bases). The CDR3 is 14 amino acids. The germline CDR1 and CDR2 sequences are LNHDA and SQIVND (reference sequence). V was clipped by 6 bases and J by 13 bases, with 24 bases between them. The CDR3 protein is CASSKKEPTGGATF. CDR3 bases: TGTGCCAGTAGCAAGAAAGAGCCCACGGGGGGCGCCACCTTC.

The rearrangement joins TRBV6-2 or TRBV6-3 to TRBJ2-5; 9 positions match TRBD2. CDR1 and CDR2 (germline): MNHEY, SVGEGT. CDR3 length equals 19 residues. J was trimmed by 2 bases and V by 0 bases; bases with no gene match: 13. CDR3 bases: TGTGCCAGCAGTTACTCGAAAATCTCTGGGACTAGCTATCAAGAGACCCAGTACTTC. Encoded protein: CASSYSKISGTSYQETQYF.

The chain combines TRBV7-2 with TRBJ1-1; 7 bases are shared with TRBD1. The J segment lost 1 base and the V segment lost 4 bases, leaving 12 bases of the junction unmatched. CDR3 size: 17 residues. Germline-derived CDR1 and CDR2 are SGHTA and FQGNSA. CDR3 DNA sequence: TGTGCCAGCAGCTCACAGGGGTGGGATGGTAAGAACACTGAAGCTTTCTTT. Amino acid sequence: CASSSQGWDGKNTEAFF.

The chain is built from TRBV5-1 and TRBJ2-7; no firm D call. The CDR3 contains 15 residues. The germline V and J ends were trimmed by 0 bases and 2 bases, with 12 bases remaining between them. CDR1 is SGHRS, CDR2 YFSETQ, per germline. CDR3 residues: CASSLGSAAAYEQYF. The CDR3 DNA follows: TGCGCCAGCAGCTTGGGGTCGGCGGCGGCCTACGAGCAGTACTTC.

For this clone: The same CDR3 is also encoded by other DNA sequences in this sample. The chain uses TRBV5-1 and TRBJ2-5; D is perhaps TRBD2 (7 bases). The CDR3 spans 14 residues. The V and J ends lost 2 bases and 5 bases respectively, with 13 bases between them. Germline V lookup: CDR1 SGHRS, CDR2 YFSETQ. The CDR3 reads CASSLGGGEETQYF. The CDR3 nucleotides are TGCGCCAGCAGCTTAGGGGGGGGCGAGGAGACCCAGTACTTC.

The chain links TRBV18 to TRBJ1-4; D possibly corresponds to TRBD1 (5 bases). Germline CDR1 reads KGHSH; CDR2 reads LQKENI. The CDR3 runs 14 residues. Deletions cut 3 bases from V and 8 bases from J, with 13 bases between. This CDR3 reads CASSPSNTGEKLFF. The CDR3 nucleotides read TGTGCCAGCTCACCTTCGAATACAGGAGAAAAACTGTTTTTT.

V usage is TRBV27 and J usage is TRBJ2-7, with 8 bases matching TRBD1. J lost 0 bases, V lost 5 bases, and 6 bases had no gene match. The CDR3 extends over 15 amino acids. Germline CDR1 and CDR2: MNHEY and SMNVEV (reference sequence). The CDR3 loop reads CASSARTGPSYEQYF. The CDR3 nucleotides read TGTGCCAGCAGTGCCAGGACAGGGCCCTCCTACGAGCAGTACTTC.

CDR3 in DNA: TGTGCCAGCAGTTACTCGAAAGCCCCGCACCCCTACGAGCAGTACTTC. As protein: CASSYSKAPHPYEQYF. The chain joins TRBV6-5 to TRBJ2-7; D gene ambiguous. Germline assignment: CDR1 MNHEY and CDR2 SVGAGI. Trimming left V 0 bases short and J 2 bases short, with 14 bases between. This CDR3 spans 16 amino acids.

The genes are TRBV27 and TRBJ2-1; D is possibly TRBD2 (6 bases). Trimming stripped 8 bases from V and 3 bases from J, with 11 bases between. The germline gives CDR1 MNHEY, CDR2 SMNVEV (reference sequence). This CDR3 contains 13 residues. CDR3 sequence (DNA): TGTGCCAGCGGGACTTCGCGCTACAATGAGCAGTTCTTC. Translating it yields CASGTSRYNEQFF.

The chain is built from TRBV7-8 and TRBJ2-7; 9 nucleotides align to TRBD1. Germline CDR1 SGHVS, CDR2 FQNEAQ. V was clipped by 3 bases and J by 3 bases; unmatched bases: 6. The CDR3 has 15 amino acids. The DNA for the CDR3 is TGTGCCAGCAGCTTCCGACAGGGGGTGGGCTACGAGCAGTACTTC. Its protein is CASSFRQGVGYEQYF.

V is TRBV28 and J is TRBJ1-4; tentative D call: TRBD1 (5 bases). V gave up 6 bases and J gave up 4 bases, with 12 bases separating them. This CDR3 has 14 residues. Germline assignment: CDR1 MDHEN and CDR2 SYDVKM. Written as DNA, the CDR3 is TGTGCCAGCAGCCCCGGGGGGTATAATGAAAAACTGTTTTTT. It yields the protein CASSPGGYNEKLFF.

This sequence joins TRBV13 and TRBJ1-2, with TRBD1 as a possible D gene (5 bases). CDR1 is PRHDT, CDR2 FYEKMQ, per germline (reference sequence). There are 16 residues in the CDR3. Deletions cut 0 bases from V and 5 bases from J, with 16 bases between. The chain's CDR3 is CASSLGRAGVEYGYTF. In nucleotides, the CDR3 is TGTGCCAGCAGCTTAGGCCGGGCGGGGGTTGAGTATGGCTACACCTTC.

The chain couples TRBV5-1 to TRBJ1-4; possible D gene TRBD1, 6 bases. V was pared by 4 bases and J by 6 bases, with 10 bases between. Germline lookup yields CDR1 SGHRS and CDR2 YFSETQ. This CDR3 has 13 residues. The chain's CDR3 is CASSGWTDEKLFF. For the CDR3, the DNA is TGCGCCAGCAGCGGTTGGACAGATGAAAAACTGTTTTTT.

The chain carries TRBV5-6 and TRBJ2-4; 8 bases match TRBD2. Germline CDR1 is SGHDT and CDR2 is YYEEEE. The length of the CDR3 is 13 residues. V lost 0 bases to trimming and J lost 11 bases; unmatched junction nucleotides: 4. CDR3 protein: CASSLVAGGFQYF. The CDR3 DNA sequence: TGTGCCAGCAGCTTGGTGGCGGGAGGTTTTCAGTACTTC.

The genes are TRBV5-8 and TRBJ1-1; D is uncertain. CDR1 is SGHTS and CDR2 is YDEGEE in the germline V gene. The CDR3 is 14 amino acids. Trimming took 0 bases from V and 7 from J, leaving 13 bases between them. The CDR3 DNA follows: TGTGCCAGCAGCTTGGAGGCTGGACGGGATGAAGCTTTCTTT. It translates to CASSLEAGRDEAFF. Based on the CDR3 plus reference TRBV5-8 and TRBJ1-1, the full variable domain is EAGVTQSPTHLIKTRGQQATLRCSPISGHTSVYWYQQALGLGLQFLLWYDEGEERNRGNFPPRFSGRQFPNYSSELNVNALELEDSALYLCASSLEAGRDEAFFGQGTRLTVV.

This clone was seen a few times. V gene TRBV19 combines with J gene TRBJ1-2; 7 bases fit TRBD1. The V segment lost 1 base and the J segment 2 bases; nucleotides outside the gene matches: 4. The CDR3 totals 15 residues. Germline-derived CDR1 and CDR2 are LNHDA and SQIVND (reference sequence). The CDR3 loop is CASSIVATGNYGYTF. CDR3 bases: TGTGCCAGTAGTATAGTGGCGACAGGGAACTATGGCTACACCTTC. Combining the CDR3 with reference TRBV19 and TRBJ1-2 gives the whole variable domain DGGITQSPKYLFRKEGQNVTLSCEQNLNHDAMYWYRQDPGQGLRLIYYSQIVNDFQKGDIAEGYSVSREKKESFPLTVTSAQKNPTAFYLCASSIVATGNYGYTFGSGTRLTVV.

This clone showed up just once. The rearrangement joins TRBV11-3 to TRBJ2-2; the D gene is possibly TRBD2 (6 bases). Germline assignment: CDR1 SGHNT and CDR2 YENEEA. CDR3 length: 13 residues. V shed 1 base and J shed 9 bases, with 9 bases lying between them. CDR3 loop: CASSLVSGRELFF. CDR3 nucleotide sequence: TGTGCCAGCAGCTTAGTTAGCGGCCGGGAGCTGTTTTTT.

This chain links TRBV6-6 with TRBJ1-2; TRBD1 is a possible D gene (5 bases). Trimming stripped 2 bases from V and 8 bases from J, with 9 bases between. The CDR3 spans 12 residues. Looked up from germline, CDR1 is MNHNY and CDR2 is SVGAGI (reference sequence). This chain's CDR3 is CASSYPGGGYTF. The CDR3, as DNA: TGTGCCAGCAGTTACCCCGGGGGGGGCTACACCTTC.

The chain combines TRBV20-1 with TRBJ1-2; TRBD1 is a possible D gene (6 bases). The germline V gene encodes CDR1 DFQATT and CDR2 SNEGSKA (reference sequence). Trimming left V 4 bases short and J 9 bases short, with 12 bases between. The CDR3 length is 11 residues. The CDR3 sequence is CSAIDRLSYTF. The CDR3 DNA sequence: TGCAGTGCTATAGACAGGCTAAGCTACACCTTC.

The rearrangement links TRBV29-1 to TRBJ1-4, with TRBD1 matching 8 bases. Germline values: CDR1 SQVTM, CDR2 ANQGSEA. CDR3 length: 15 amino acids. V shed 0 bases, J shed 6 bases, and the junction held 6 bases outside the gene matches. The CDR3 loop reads CSVEDRQGADEKLFF. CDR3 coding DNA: TGCAGCGTTGAAGATAGGCAGGGGGCCGATGAAAAACTGTTTTTT. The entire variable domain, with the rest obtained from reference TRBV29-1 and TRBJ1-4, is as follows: SAVISQKPSRDICQRGTSLTIQCQVDSQVTMMFWYRQQPGQSLTLIATANQGSEATYESGFVIDKFPISRPNLTFSTLTVSNMSPEDSSIYLCSVEDRQGADEKLFFGSGTQLSVL.

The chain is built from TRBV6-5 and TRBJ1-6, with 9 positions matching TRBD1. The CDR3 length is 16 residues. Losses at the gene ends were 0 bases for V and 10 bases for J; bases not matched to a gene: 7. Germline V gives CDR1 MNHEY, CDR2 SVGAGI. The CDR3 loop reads CASSYSWDREASPLHF. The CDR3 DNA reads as TGTGCCAGCAGTTACTCCTGGGACAGGGAGGCCTCACCCCTCCACTTT.